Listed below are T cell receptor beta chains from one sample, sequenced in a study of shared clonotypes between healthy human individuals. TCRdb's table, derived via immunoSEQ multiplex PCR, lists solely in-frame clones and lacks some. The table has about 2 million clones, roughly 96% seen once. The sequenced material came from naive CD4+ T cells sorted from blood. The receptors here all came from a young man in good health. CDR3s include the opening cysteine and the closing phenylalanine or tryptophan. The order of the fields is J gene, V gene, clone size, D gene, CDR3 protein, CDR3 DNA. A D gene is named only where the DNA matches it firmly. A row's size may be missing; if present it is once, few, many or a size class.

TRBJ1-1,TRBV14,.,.,CASSQERGYDTEAFF,TGTGCCAGCAGCCAAGAACGCGGGTACGACACTGAAGCTTTCTTT
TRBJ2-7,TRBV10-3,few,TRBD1,CASGDRVYEQYF,TGTGCCTCAGGAGACAGGGTCTACGAGCAGTACTTC
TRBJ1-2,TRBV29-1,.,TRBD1,CSVDRTGEAYGYTF,TGCAGCGTTGACCGGACAGGGGAGGCCTATGGCTACACCTTC
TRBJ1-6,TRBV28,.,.,CASTPSWDRSPLHF,TGTGCCAGCACACCTTCCTGGGATCGTTCACCCCTCCACTTT
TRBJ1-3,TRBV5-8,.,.,CASSLAGLSSGNTIYF,TGTGCCAGCAGCTTGGCAGGACTGAGCTCTGGAAACACCATATATTTT
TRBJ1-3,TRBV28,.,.,CASIQGNAGNTIYF,TGTGCCAGCATACAGGGAAACGCTGGAAACACCATATATTTT
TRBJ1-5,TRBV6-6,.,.,CASSPGSLGNQPQHF,TGTGCCAGCAGTCCAGGGAGCTTGGGCAATCAGCCCCAGCATTTT
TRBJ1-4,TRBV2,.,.,CASLWALGANEKLFF,TGTGCCAGCCTCTGGGCGCTCGGGGCTAATGAAAAACTGTTTTTT
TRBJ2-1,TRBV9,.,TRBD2,CASSVATLAGVYQSYNEQFF,TGTGCCAGCAGCGTAGCTACGCTAGCGGGGGTCTACCAATCCTACAATGAGCAGTTCTTC
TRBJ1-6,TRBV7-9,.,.,CASSLDDSPIDF,TGTGCCAGCAGCTTAGACGACAGTCCAATCGACTTT
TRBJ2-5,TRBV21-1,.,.,CASSKWGGSGRNQETQYF,TGTGCCAGCAGCAAATGGGGAGGTAGCGGGAGGAACCAAGAGACCCAGTACTTC
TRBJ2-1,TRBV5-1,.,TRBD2,CASRVGAGGSYNEQFF,TGCGCCAGCAGGGTCGGAGCGGGGGGCTCCTACAATGAGCAGTTCTTC
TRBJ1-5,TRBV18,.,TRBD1,CASSSEQGKNQPQHF,TGTGCCAGCTCGTCCGAACAGGGGAAAAATCAGCCCCAGCATTTT
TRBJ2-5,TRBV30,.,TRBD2,CAWSRSSGVQETQYF,TGTGCCTGGAGTCGATCTAGCGGCGTACAAGAGACCCAGTACTTC
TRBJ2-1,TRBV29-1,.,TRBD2,CSAGLAGDNEQFF,TGCAGTGCGGGACTAGCGGGAGACAATGAGCAGTTCTTC
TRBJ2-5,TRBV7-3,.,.,CASSAGGPHQETQYF,TGTGCCAGCAGCGCAGGAGGTCCCCACCAAGAGACCCAGTACTTC
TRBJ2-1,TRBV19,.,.,CASSPNSGGTYNEQFF,TGTGCCAGTAGTCCGAATAGCGGTGGAACCTACAATGAGCAGTTCTTC
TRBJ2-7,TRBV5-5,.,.,CASSLAGGREQYF,TGTGCCAGCAGCTTGGCCGGCGGGCGCGAGCAGTACTTC
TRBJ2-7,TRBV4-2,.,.,CASSRTATNYEQYF,TGTGCCAGCAGCCGGACAGCGACGAACTACGAGCAGTACTTC